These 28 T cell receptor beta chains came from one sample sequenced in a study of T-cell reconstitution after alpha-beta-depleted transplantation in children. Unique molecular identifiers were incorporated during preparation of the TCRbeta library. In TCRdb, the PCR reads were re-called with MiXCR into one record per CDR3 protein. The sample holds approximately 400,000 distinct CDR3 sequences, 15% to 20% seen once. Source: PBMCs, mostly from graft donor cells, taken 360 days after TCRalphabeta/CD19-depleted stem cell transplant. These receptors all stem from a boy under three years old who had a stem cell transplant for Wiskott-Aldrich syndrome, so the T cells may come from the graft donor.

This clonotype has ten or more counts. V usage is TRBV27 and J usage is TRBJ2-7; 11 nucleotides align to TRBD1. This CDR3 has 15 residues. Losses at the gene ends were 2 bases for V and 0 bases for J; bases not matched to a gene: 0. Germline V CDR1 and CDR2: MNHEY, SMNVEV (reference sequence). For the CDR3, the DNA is TGTGCCAGCAGTTTAGGGACAGGGGGCTCCTACGAGCAGTACTTC. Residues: CASSLGTGGSYEQYF.

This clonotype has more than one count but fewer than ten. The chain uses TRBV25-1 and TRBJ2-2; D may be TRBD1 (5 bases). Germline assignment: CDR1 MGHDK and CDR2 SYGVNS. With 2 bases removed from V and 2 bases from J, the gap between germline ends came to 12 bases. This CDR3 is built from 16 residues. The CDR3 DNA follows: TGTGCCAGCAGTGAAAGGGGTAGGCCCAACACCGGGGAGCTGTTTTTT. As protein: CASSERGRPNTGELFF.

The CDR3 protein is CSVGGNEQYF. The CDR3 nucleotides read TGCAGCGTCGGCGGGAACGAGCAGTACTTC. The gene calls are TRBV29-1 and TRBJ2-7; possibly TRBD2 for D (6 bases). The CDR3 extends over 10 amino acids. Germline CDR1 SQVTM, CDR2 ANQGSEA. The ends were cut back, 6 bases at V and 5 bases at J, with 8 bases in the middle.

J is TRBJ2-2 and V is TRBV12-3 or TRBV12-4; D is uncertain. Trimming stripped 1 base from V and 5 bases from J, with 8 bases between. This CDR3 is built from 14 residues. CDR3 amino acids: CASSLVGQTGELFF. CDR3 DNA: TGTGCCAGCAGTTTAGTGGGCCAAACCGGGGAGCTGTTTTTT.

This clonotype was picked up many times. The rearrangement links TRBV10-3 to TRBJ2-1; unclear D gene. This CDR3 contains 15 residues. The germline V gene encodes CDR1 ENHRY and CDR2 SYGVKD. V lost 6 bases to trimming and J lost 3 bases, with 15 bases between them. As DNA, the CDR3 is TGTGCCATCAGGCCCCAGAAGTCAAACTACAATGAGCAGTTCTTC. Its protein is CAIRPQKSNYNEQFF.

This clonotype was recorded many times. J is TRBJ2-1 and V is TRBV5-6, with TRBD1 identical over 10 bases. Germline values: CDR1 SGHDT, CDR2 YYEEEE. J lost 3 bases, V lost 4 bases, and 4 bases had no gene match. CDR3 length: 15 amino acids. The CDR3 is CASSPWTGGYNEQFF. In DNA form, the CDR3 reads TGTGCCAGCAGCCCCTGGACAGGGGGCTACAATGAGCAGTTCTTC.

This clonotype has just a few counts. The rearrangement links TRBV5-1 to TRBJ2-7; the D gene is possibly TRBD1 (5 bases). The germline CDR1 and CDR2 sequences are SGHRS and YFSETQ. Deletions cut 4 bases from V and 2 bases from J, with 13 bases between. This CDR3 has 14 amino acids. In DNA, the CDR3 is TGCGCCAGCAGCGTCGACGGACAAACCTACGAGCAGTACTTC. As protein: CASSVDGQTYEQYF. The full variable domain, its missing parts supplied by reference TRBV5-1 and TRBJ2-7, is KAGVTQTPRYLIKTRGQQVTLSCSPISGHRSVSWYQQTPGQGLQFLFEYFSETQRNKGNFPGRFSGRQFSNSRSEMNVSTLELGDSALYLCASSVDGQTYEQYFGPGTRLTVT.

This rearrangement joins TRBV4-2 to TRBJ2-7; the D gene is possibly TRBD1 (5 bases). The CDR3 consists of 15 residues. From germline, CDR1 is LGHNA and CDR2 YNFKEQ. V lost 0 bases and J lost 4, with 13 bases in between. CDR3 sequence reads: CASSQDSRGLYEQYF. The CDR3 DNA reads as TGTGCCAGCAGCCAAGATAGTAGGGGCCTTTACGAGCAGTACTTC.

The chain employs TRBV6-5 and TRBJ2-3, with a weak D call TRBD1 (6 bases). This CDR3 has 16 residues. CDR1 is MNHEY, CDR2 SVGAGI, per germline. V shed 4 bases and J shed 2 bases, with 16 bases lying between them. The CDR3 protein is CASSLQGIGPTDTQYF. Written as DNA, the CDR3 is TGTGCCAGCAGTTTGCAGGGGATTGGGCCCACAGATACGCAGTATTTT.

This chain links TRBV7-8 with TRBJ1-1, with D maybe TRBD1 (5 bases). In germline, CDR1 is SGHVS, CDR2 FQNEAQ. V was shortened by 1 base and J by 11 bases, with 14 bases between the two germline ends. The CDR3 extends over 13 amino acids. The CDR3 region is CASSLGGGVAAFF. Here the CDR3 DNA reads TGTGCCAGCAGCTTAGGGGGAGGGGTAGCGGCTTTCTTT.

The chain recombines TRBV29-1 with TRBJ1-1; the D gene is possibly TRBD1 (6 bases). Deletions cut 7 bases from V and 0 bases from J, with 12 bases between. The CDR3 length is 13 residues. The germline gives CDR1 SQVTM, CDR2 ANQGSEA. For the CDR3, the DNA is TGCAGCGCCGAGACAGGCTTGAACACTGAAGCTTTCTTT. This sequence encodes CSAETGLNTEAFF.

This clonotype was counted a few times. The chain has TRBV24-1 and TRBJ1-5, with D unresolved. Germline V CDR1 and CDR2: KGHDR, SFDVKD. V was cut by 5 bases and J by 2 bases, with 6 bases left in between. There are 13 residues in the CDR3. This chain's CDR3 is CATSGPGNQPQHF. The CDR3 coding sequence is TGTGCCACCAGTGGCCCCGGCAATCAGCCCCAGCATTTT.

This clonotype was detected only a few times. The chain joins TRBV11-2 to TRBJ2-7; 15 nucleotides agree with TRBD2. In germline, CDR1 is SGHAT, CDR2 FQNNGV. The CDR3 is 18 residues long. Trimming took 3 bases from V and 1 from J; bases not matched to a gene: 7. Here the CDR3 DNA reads TGTGCCAGCAGCTTGGGGGGACTAGCGGGAGGCCATTCCTACGAGCAGTACTTC. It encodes CASSLGGLAGGHSYEQYF.

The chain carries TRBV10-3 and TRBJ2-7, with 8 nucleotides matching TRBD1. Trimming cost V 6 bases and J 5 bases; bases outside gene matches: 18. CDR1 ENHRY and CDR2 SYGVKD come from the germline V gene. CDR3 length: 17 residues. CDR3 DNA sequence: TGTGCCATCAGGACCCCTAGGACAGGGACGGACCGCCACGAGCAGTACTTC. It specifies CAIRTPRTGTDRHEQYF.

The CDR3, as DNA: TGTGCCAGCAGCTTGGAGTGGGCAGGGGGCCAGGATACGCAGTATTTT. It codes for CASSLEWAGGQDTQYF. This sequence joins TRBV5-4 and TRBJ2-3; 8 bases are shared with TRBD1. The CDR3 totals 16 residues. The V gene's germline CDR1 is SGHNT and CDR2 YYREEE (reference sequence). V was clipped by 0 bases and J by 6 bases; unmatched bases: 9.

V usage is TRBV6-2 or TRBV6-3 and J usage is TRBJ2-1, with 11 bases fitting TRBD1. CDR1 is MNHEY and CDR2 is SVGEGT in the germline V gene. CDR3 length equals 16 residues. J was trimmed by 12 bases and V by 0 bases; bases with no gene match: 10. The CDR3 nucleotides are TGTGCCAGCAGTTACTCTCCGGGACAGGGGGGAAGGGGGCAGTTCTTC. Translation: CASSYSPGQGGRGQFF.

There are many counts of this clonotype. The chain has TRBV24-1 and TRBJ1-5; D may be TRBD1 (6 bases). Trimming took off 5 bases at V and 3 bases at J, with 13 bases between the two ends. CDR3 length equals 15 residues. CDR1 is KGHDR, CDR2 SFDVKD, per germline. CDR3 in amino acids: CATSVSGDSNQPQHF. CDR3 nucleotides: TGTGCCACCAGTGTCTCAGGGGATTCCAATCAGCCCCAGCATTTT.

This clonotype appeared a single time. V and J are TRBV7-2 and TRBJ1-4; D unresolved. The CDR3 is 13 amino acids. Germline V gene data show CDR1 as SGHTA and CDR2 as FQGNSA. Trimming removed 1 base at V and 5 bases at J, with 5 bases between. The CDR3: CASSLERNEKLFF. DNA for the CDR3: TGTGCCAGCAGCTTAGAACGGAATGAAAAACTGTTTTTT.

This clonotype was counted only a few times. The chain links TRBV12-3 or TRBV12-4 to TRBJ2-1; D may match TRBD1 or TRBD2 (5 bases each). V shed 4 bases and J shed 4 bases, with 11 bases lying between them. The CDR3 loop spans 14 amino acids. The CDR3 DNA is TGTGCCAGCAGTTCCGGGACGATTTACAATGAGCAGTTCTTC. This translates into CASSSGTIYNEQFF.

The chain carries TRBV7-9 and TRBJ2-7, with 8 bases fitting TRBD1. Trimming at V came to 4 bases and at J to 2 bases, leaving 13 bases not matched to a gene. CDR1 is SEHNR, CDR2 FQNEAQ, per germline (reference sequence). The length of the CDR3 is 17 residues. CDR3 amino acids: CASSYHPAGTGTYEQYF. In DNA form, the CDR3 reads TGTGCCAGCAGCTACCACCCGGCGGGGACAGGAACCTACGAGCAGTACTTC.

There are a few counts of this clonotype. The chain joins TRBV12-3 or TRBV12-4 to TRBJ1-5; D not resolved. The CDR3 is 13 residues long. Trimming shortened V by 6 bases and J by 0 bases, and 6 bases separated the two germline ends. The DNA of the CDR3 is TGTGCCAGCAGACATAATAGCAATCAGCCCCAGCATTTT. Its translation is CASRHNSNQPQHF.

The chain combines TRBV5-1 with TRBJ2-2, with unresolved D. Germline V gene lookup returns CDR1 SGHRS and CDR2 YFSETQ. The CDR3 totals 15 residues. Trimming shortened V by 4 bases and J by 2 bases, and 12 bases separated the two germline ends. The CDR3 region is CASSPSNANTGELFF. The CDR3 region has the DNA TGCGCCAGCAGCCCCTCTAACGCCAACACCGGGGAGCTGTTTTTT.

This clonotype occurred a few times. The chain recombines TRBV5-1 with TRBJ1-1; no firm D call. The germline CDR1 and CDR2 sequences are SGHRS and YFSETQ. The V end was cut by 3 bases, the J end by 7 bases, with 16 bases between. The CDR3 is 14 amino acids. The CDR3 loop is CASSSYRASHEAFF. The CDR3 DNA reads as TGCGCCAGCAGCTCTTACCGGGCCTCACATGAAGCTTTCTTT. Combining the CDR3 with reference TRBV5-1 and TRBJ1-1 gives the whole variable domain KAGVTQTPRYLIKTRGQQVTLSCSPISGHRSVSWYQQTPGQGLQFLFEYFSETQRNKGNFPGRFSGRQFSNSRSEMNVSTLELGDSALYLCASSSYRASHEAFFGQGTRLTVV.

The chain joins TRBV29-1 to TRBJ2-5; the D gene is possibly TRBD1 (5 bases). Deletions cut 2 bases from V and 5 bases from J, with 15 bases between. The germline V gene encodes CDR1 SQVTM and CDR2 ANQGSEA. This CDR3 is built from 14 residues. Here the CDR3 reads CSVESSGKSETQYF. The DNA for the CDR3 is TGCAGCGTTGAAAGTTCAGGGAAGAGTGAGACCCAGTACTTC. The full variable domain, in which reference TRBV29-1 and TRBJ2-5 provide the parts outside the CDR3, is SAVISQKPSRDICQRGTSLTIQCQVDSQVTMMFWYRQQPGQSLTLIATANQGSEATYESGFVIDKFPISRPNLTFSTLTVSNMSPEDSSIYLCSVESSGKSETQYFGPGTRLLVL.

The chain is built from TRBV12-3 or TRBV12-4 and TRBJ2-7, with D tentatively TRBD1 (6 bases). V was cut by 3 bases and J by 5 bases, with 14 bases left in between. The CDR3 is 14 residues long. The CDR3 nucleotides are TGTGCCAGCAGTTTTGCGGACAGACGGCACGAGCAGTACTTC. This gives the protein CASSFADRRHEQYF.

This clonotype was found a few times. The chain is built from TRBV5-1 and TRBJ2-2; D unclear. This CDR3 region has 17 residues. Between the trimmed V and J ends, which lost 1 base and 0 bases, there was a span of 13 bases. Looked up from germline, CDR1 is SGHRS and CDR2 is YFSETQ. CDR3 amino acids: CASSLPGPFANTGELFF. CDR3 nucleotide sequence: TGCGCCAGCAGCTTGCCCGGCCCGTTCGCGAACACCGGGGAGCTGTTTTTT.

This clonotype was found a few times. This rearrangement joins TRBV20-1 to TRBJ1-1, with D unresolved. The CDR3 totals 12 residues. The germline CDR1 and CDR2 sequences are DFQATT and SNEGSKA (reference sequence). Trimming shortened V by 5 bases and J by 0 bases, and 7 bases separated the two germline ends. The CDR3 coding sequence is TGCAGTGCTCCGAAGGTGAACACTGAAGCTTTCTTT. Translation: CSAPKVNTEAFF.

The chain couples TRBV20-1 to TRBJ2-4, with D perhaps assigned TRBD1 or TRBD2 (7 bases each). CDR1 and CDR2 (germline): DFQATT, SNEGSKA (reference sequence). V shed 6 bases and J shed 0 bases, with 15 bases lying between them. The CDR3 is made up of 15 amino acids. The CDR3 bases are TGCAGTGCACCGACAGGGAGGGTAGCCAAAAACATTCAGTACTTC. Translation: CSAPTGRVAKNIQYF.